Sequencing of this TCR beta chain was carried out in a study of blood T cell repertoires in COVID-19. Study-wide context: There were acute and convalescent COVID-19 samples, and they came from the United States, Italy and Spain. The cDNA or gDNA used as material had been derived from T cells, B-cell-depleted T cells, or PBMCs.

Recruitment covered 20 to 25 US areas and drew participants whose ages spanned roughly 18 to 89 years. Original processing methods: Using reference gene primer amplification, nucleated cell counts were estimated. The repertoire was sequenced with immunoSEQ multiplex PCR; TCRdb's copy has only in-frame clones and lacks some. V, J and clone size derive from that table, while D and trimming were established from the DNA sequence. Of fewer than 250,000 clones detected, 65% to 90% appear once; the ten largest clones hold 8.5% to 10%. The sequence derives from a woman between 45 and 65 years old with acute COVID-19. Sequencing input: PBMCs or T cells enriched from blood (not recorded which).

CDR3 loop: CASSLSTGGSYGYTF. The CDR3 DNA sequence: TGCGCCAGCAGCTTGAGTACCGGGGGATCCTATGGCTACACCTTC. V usage is TRBV5-1 and J usage is TRBJ1-2; maybe TRBD1 (5 bases). CDR1 is SGHRS, CDR2 YFSETQ, per germline. The V and J ends lost 1 base and 4 bases respectively, with 14 bases between them. The CDR3 consists of 15 residues.